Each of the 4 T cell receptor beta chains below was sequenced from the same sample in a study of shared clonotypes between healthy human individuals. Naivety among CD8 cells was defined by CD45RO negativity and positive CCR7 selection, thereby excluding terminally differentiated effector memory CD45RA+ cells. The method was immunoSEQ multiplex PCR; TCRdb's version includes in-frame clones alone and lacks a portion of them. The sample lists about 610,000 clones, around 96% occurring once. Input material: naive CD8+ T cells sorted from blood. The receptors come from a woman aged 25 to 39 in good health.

The CDR3 here is CASSYSSGESYEQYF. CDR3 bases: TGTGCCAGCAGTTACTCTAGCGGGGAGAGCTACGAGCAGTACTTC. This chain joins TRBV6-5 and TRBJ2-7; TRBD2 aligns across 8 bases. With V trimmed by 0 bases and J by 3 bases, 4 bases remained unmatched. Germline V gene sequence: CDR1 MNHEY, CDR2 SVGAGI. This CDR3 has 15 amino acids.

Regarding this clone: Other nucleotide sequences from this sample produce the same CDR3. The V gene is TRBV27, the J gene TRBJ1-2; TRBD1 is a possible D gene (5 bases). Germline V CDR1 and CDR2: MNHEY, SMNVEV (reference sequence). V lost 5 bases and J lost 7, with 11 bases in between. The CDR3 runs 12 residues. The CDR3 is CASSTGGSGYTF. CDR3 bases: TGTGCCAGCAGTACGGGGGGGTCTGGCTACACCTTC.

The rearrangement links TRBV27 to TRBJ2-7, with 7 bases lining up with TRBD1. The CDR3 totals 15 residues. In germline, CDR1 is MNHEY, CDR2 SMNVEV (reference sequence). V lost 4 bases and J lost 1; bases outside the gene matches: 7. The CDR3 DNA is TGTGCCAGCAGTTCAGACAGGGATCTATCCTACGAGCAGTACTTC. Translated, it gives CASSSDRDLSYEQYF.

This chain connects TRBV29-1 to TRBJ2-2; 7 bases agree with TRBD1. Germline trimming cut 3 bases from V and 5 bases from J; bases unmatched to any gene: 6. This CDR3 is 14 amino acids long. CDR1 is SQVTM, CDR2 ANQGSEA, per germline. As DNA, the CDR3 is TGCAGCGTTGATGAGGGGGCCGAAACCGGGGAGCTGTTTTTT. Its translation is CSVDEGAETGELFF.